Shown below are 28 T cell receptor beta chains from a single sample sequenced in a study of PD-1 blockade in classical Hodgkin lymphoma. The method was immunoSEQ multiplex PCR; TCRdb's version includes in-frame clones alone and lacks a portion of them. The top ten hold over 9.5% of the sample, which has 45,000 to 55,000 clones, under 80% seen once. Regarding time point: cycle 4 day 1 (C4D1), after more than 5 weeks of nivolumab. Relapse was seen in all patients after autologous stem cell transplantation, and brentuximab vedotin exposure was variable. Sequencing was performed on peripheral blood mononuclear cells (PBMCs), taken before the fourth cycle of nivolumab. Every receptor here comes from a human donor with classical Hodgkin lymphoma.

The rearrangement uses TRBV27 and TRBJ2-7; 8 nucleotides match TRBD2. CDR1 and CDR2 (germline): MNHEY, SMNVEV (reference sequence). V shed 5 bases, J shed 2 bases, and the junction held 5 bases outside the gene matches. The CDR3 runs to 14 residues. CDR3 loop: CASSIGRAAYEQYF. The CDR3 region has the DNA TGTGCCAGCAGTATCGGGAGGGCCGCCTACGAGCAGTACTTC.

The chain has TRBV28 and TRBJ2-2, with 7 bases matching TRBD1. V lost 5 bases to trimming and J lost 3 bases; unmatched junction nucleotides: 6. The length of the CDR3 is 15 residues. Germline CDR1 reads MDHEN; CDR2 reads SYDVKM. The DNA for the CDR3 is TGTGCCAGCAGTACACCGGGACAGCACACCGGGGAGCTGTTTTTT. Its protein product is CASSTPGQHTGELFF. The whole variable domain, remainder taken from reference TRBV28 and TRBJ2-2, is DVKVTQSSRYLVKRTGEKVFLECVQDMDHENMFWYRQDPGLGLRLIYFSYDVKMKEKGDIPEGYSVSREKKERFSLILESASTNQTSMYLCASSTPGQHTGELFFGEGSRLTVL.

The chain carries TRBV7-2 and TRBJ2-7; D might be TRBD1 or TRBD2, each matching 6 bases. The CDR3 is 13 residues long. With 4 bases removed from V and 4 bases from J, the gap between germline ends came to 11 bases. CDR1 SGHTA and CDR2 FQGNSA come from the germline V gene. CDR3 DNA: TGTGCCAGCAGCTGGGGGGCAGCTTACGAGCAGTACTTC. It yields the protein CASSWGAAYEQYF.

This sequence joins TRBV2 and TRBJ2-3; D ambiguous. V lost 2 bases, J lost 6 bases, and 9 bases lay in between. The CDR3 is 13 residues long. Germline V gene sequence: CDR1 SNHLY, CDR2 FYNNEI. CDR3 region: CASSEFVGDTQYF. The CDR3 DNA sequence: TGTGCCAGCAGTGAATTCGTGGGCGATACGCAGTATTTT. Variable domain in full (rest from reference TRBV2 and TRBJ2-3): EPEVTQTPSHQVTQMGQEVILRCVPISNHLYFYWYRQILGQKVEFLVSFYNNEISEKSEIFDDQFSVERPDGSNFTLKIRSTKLEDSAMYFCASSEFVGDTQYFGPGTRLTVL.

This clone was detected only a few times. The chain carries TRBV7-2 and TRBJ2-3; 8 bases line up with TRBD1. This CDR3 spans 15 amino acids. Germline V gene lookup returns CDR1 SGHTA and CDR2 FQGNSA. V trimming: 0 bases; J trimming: 5 bases; junction bases outside the gene matches: 4. DNA of the CDR3: TGTGCCAGCAGCTTAGCCGGGACAGGACTAGATACGCAGTATTTT. This encodes CASSLAGTGLDTQYF.

This chain uses TRBV5-4 with TRBJ2-7, with 9 bases aligning to TRBD2. Germline CDR1 SGHNT, CDR2 YYREEE (reference sequence). The CDR3 spans 14 residues. Trimming removed 2 bases from V and 3 bases from J; junction bases left unmatched: 3. The CDR3 region has the DNA TGTGCCAGCAGCTTTAGCGGGAGTCTCTACGAGCAGTACTTC. Its protein product is CASSFSGSLYEQYF.

This chain's CDR3 is CASSVRTAATNEKLFF. CDR3 DNA sequence: TGCGCCAGCAGCGTCAGGACGGCTGCAACTAATGAAAAACTGTTTTTT. The chain combines TRBV5-1 with TRBJ1-4; unclear D gene. V was trimmed by 4 bases and J by 0 bases, leaving 13 bases between them. There are 16 residues in the CDR3. CDR1 is SGHRS, CDR2 YFSETQ, per germline.

This rearrangement joins TRBV6-5 to TRBJ1-2; D is unclear. From germline, CDR1 is MNHEY and CDR2 SVGAGI. The CDR3 runs 12 residues. Trimming pared 5 bases from V and 4 bases from J, leaving 8 bases between. The CDR3 sequence is CASSEGLYGYTF. The CDR3 region has the DNA TGTGCCAGCAGTGAAGGACTCTATGGCTACACCTTC.

The rearrangement joins TRBV4-2 to TRBJ2-7; D gene uncertain. The DNA end is a closer match to TRBJ2-1, so the J assignment may be wrong. This CDR3 has 13 residues. In germline, CDR1 is LGHNA, CDR2 YNFKEQ. The CDR3 loop reads CASSLDTTYEQFF. The CDR3, as DNA: TGTGCCAGCAGCTTAGACACAACCTACGAGCAGTTCTTC.

This clone appeared a few times. This chain connects TRBV7-2 to TRBJ2-1, with D perhaps TRBD1 or TRBD2 (6 bases each). The ends were cut back, 5 bases at V and 8 bases at J, with 10 bases in the middle. CDR1 and CDR2 (germline): SGHTA, FQGNSA. The CDR3 runs 12 residues. The CDR3 coding sequence is TGTGCCAGCAGCGATAGGGGGGATGAGCAGTTCTTC. Amino acid sequence: CASSDRGDEQFF.

For the CDR3, the DNA is TGTGCCAGCAGCTCGGGAGGGGCGGAGGAACTGTTTTTT. Protein sequence: CASSSGGAEELFF. The chain employs TRBV27 and TRBJ1-4, with D possibly TRBD1 on 5 matching bases. The V end was cut by 6 bases, the J end by 12 bases, with 17 bases between. The germline gives CDR1 MNHEY, CDR2 SMNVEV (reference sequence). CDR3 length: 13 residues.

This clone is a singleton in its sample. V is TRBV7-6 and J is TRBJ2-1; D may be TRBD1 (5 bases). The germline CDR1 and CDR2 sequences are SGHVS and FNYEAQ. Trimming cost V 1 base and J 4 bases, with 14 bases left between them. The CDR3 covers 16 residues. CDR3 sequence reads: CASSLDQGIIYNEQFF. The CDR3 coding sequence is TGTGCCAGCAGCTTAGATCAGGGAATAATTTACAATGAGCAGTTCTTC.

The J gene is TRBJ2-5, the V gene TRBV28; D possibly matches TRBD1 or TRBD2 (8 bases each). The ends were cut back, 5 bases at V and 7 bases at J, with 17 bases in the middle. Per germline, CDR1 MDHEN and CDR2 SYDVKM. The CDR3 runs to 14 residues. In nucleotides, the CDR3 is TGTGCCAGCAGTCCGGACAGGGCGGGGGGGACCCAGTACTTC. Protein product: CASSPDRAGGTQYF.

The chain recombines TRBV7-2 with TRBJ1-5; D is uncertain. The germline V gene encodes CDR1 SGHTA and CDR2 FQGNSA. The V end was cut by 1 base, the J end by 4 bases, with 5 bases between. The CDR3 contains 13 residues. The DNA for the CDR3 is TGTGCCAGCAGCTTAGACGTGAATCAGCCCCAGCATTTT. This gives the protein CASSLDVNQPQHF.

V gene TRBV19 combines with J gene TRBJ1-1; D unclear. The CDR3 totals 15 residues. The germline V gene has CDR1 LNHDA and CDR2 SQIVND (reference sequence). V was shortened by 0 bases and J by 4 bases, with 12 bases between the two germline ends. The CDR3 loop reads CASSIEDRPVTEAFF. CDR3 nucleotide sequence: TGTGCCAGTAGTATAGAGGATAGGCCGGTCACTGAAGCTTTCTTT.

The chain combines TRBV11-3 with TRBJ1-1; a possible D gene is TRBD1 (6 bases). Germline CDR1 SGHNT, CDR2 YENEEA. Trimming left V 7 bases short and J 4 bases short, with 16 bases between. The CDR3 is 14 amino acids. The CDR3, as DNA: TGTGCCAGCACCGTAGGGGGGTTTGGCACTGAAGCTTTCTTT. Amino acids: CASTVGGFGTEAFF. Full variable domain (missing parts from reference TRBV11-3 and TRBJ1-1): EAGVVQSPRYKIIEKKQPVAFWCNPISGHNTLYWYLQNLGQGPELLIRYENEEAVDDSQLPKDRFSAERLKGVDSTLKIQPAELGDSAVYLCASTVGGFGTEAFFGQGTRLTVV.

The chain joins TRBV6-5 to TRBJ1-4; no definite D call. The V gene lost 5 bases and the J gene lost 8 bases, with 6 bases spanning the gap. CDR3 length: 11 amino acids. Germline-derived CDR1 and CDR2 are MNHEY and SVGAGI. The CDR3 reads CASSPREKLFF. The CDR3 bases are TGTGCCAGCAGTCCCAGAGAAAAACTGTTTTTT.

This sequence joins TRBV19 and TRBJ2-6; D call uncertain. Germline-derived CDR1 and CDR2 are LNHDA and SQIVND (reference sequence). This CDR3 spans 15 amino acids. Between the trimmed V and J ends, which lost 3 bases and 2 bases, there was a span of 8 bases. CDR3 DNA: TGTGCCAGTAGTATCGGCTTCGCTGGGGCCAACGTCCTGACTTTC. Its translation: CASSIGFAGANVLTF.

The CDR3 region has the DNA TGTGCCTGGAATTTTGGATGGGGTGAAAAACTGTTTTTT. Amino acid sequence: CAWNFGWGEKLFF. The chain couples TRBV30 to TRBJ1-4; D is uncertain. The CDR3 totals 13 residues. Trimming left V 4 bases short and J 7 bases short, with 13 bases between. From germline, CDR1 is GTSNPN and CDR2 SVGIG (reference sequence).

The rearrangement links TRBV18 to TRBJ2-3; D gene unclear. The germline CDR1 and CDR2 sequences are KGHSH and LQKENI. V lost 6 bases, J lost 2 bases, and 15 bases lay in between. The length of the CDR3 is 15 residues. CDR3 nucleotides: TGTGCCAGCTCTTTGGACCTAATTCTCACAGATACGCAGTATTTT. This encodes CASSLDLILTDTQYF.

The count of this clone is one. The chain joins TRBV5-1 to TRBJ1-2, with TRBD1 matching 9 bases. The CDR3 extends over 14 amino acids. In germline, CDR1 is SGHRS, CDR2 YFSETQ. Losses at the gene ends were 3 bases for V and 6 bases for J; bases not matched to a gene: 6. CDR3 DNA sequence: TGCGCCAGCAGCTCGGGACAGGGAGGCGATGGCTACACCTTC. This encodes CASSSGQGGDGYTF.

V and J are TRBV7-9 and TRBJ1-6; D is ambiguous. Germline values: CDR1 SEHNR, CDR2 FQNEAQ (reference sequence). V lost 8 bases to trimming and J lost 11 bases, with 4 bases between them. The length of the CDR3 is 9 residues. This CDR3 reads CASAPPLHF. In nucleotides, the CDR3 is TGTGCCAGCGCCCCACCCCTCCACTTT.

Only a few counts were recorded for this clone. Different DNA sequences within this sample yield the same CDR3. The chain combines TRBV7-2 with TRBJ2-2; D unresolved. CDR1 is SGHTA, CDR2 FQGNSA, per germline. The CDR3 loop spans 14 amino acids. The V and J ends lost 1 base and 4 bases respectively, with 7 bases between them. CDR3 nucleotides: TGTGCCAGCAGCTTAGGTCTGTTCACCGGGGAGCTGTTTTTT. Translation gives CASSLGLFTGELFF.

The genes are TRBV7-9 and TRBJ2-1; TRBD2 matches at 10 bases. Per the germline V gene, CDR1 is SEHNR and CDR2 is FQNEAQ (reference sequence). V lost 11 bases to trimming and J lost 3 bases; unmatched junction nucleotides: 7. This CDR3 region has 14 residues. The CDR3 coding sequence is TGTGCCGGGGAGAGCGGGAGGGGCTACAATGAGCAGTTCTTC. Translating gives CAGESGRGYNEQFF.

This clone appeared a single time. The chain carries TRBV11-3 and TRBJ2-5, with D possibly called TRBD1 or TRBD2 (7 bases each). Looked up from germline, CDR1 is SGHNT and CDR2 is YENEEA. The CDR3 consists of 13 residues. The ends were cut back, 5 bases at V and 5 bases at J, with 12 bases in the middle. The CDR3 sequence: CASSQGGVETQYF. DNA of the CDR3: TGTGCCAGCAGCCAGGGGGGGGTCGAGACCCAGTACTTC.

This clone was detected only a few times. Other DNA sequences in this sample translate to the same CDR3. The V and J genes are TRBV18 and TRBJ2-2, with a weak D call TRBD1 (6 bases). The V gene lost 1 base and the J gene lost 4 bases, with 10 bases spanning the gap. CDR1 and CDR2 (germline): KGHSH, LQKENI. The CDR3 has 15 residues. The CDR3 loop is CASSPRQDSTGELFF. The CDR3 nucleotides read TGTGCCAGCTCACCACGACAGGATTCCACCGGGGAGCTGTTTTTT.

The CDR3 DNA sequence: TGTGCCAGCAGGCAACCAGGGTGGCGCGGGGAGCTGTTTTTT. The encoded protein is CASRQPGWRGELFF. This rearrangement joins TRBV5-8 to TRBJ2-2, with a tentative D call TRBD1 (5 bases). Germline CDR1 and CDR2: SGHTS and YDEGEE. Between the trimmed V and J ends, which lost 5 bases and 7 bases, there was a span of 15 bases. CDR3 length equals 14 residues.

This clone was counted many times. The chain recombines TRBV28 with TRBJ2-7; 13 positions agree with TRBD2. Germline CDR1 is MDHEN and CDR2 is SYDVKM. The CDR3 is 16 amino acids. J gave up 2 bases and V 5 bases, and 6 bases lay outside the gene matches. CDR3 coding DNA: TGTGCCAGCAGTAGAGGGACTAGCGGGACTACCTACGAGCAGTACTTC. This sequence encodes CASSRGTSGTTYEQYF.